The clone carrying this TCR beta chain was detected many times. The antigen is not known. Germline V CDR1 and CDR2: ENHRY, SYGVKD. V lost 11 bases, J lost 1 base, and 14 bases lay in between. The CDR3 covers 13 residues. All of the isolated RNA was reverse transcribed, so expressed TCRB transcripts were sequenced. Some clones are missing from TCRdb's copy, which holds only in-frame ones; the method was immunoSEQ multiplex PCR. In the table there are around 340,000 clones, about a tenth of which are singletons. The sample originates from a study of beta chain features in type 1 diabetes. Turning to the study itself: Cell yields, gender and age were similar in healthy donors and patients. Study results and caveats: Researchers reported that naive, central memory and Treg TCRB repertoires appeared more similar in patients than in healthy donors. Within each of all four CD4+ subsets, Type 1 diabetes patients had TCRB CDR3s that were moderately but significantly shorter. Unsettled here was the matter of whether HLA type influences TCRB rearrangement.

Purities over 95% were achieved in all sorted populations. This sequence joins TRBV10-3 and TRBJ1-1; D unresolved. This receptor was identified in a man between 25 and 39 years old with type 1 diabetes. The sequencing sample was made of central memory CD4+ T cells from blood. CDR3 bases: TGTGCCGTGTCAAGGGATTGGAACACTGAAGCTTTCTTT. It specifies CAVSRDWNTEAFF.